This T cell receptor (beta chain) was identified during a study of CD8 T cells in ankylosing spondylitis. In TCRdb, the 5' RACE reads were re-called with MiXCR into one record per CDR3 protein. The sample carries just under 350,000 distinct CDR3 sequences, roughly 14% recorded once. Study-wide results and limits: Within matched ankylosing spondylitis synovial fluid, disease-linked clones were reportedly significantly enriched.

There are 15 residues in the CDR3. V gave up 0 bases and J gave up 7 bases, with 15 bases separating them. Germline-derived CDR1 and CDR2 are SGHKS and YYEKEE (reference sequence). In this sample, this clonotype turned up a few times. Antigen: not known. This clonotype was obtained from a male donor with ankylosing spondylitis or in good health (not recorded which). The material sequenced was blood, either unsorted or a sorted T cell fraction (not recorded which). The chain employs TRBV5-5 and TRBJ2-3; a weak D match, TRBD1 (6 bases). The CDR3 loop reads CASSLESGTWNTQYF. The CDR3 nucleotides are TGTGCCAGCAGCTTGGAGAGTGGGACATGGAATACGCAGTATTTT.